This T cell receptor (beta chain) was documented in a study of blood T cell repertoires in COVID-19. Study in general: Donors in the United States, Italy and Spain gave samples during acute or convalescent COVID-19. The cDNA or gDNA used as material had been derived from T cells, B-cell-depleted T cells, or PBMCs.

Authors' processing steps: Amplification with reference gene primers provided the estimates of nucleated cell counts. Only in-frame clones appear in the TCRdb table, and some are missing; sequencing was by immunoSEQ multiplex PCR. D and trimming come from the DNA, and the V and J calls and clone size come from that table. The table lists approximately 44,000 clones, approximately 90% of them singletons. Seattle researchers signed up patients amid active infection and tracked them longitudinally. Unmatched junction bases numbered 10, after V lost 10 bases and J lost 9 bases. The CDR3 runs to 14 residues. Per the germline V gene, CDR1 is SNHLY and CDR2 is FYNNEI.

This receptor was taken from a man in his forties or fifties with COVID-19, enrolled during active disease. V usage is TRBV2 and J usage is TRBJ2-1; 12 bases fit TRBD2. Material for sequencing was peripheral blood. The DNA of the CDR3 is TGTGCCACCCCAAGACTAGCGGGAGTCTCTGAGCAGTTCTTC. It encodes CATPRLAGVSEQFF. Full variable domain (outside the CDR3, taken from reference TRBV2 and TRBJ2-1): EPEVTQTPSHQVTQMGQEVILRCVPISNHLYFYWYRQILGQKVEFLVSFYNNEISEKSEIFDDQFSVERPDGSNFTLKIRSTKLEDSAMYFCATPRLAGVSEQFFGPGTRLTVL.